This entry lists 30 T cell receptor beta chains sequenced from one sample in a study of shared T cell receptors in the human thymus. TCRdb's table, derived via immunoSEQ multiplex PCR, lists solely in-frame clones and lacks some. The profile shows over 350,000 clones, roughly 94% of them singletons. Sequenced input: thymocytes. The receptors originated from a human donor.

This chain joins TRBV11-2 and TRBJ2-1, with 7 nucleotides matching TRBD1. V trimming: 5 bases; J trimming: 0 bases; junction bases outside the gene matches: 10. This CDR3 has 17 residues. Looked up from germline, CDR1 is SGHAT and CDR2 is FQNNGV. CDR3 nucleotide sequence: TGTGCCAGCAGCCAGGGACAGACCCCAAGCTCCTACAATGAGCAGTTCTTC. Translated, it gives CASSQGQTPSSYNEQFF.

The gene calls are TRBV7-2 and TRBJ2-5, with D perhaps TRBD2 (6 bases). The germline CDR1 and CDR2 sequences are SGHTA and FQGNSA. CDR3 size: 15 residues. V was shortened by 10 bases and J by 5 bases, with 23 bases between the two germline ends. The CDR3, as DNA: TGTGCCACCAAACCGGGGGACGGTTTTTACGAGACCCAGTACTTC. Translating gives CATKPGDGFYETQYF.

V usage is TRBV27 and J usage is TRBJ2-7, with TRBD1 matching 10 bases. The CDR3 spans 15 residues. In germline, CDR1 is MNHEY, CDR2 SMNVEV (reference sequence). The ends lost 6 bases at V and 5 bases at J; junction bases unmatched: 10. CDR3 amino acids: CASSRADRGPHEQYF. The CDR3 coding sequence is TGTGCCAGCAGCCGCGCCGACAGGGGGCCACACGAGCAGTACTTC.

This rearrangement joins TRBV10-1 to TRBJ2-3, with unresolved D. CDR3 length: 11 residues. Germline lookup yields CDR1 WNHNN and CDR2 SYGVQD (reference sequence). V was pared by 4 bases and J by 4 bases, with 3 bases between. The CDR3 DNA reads TGCGCCAGCAGTGCCGCAGATACGCAGTATTTT. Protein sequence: CASSAADTQYF.

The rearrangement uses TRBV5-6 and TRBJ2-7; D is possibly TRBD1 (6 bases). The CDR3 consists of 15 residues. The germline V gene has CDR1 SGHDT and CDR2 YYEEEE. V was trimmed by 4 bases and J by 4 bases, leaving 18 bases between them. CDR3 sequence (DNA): TGTGCCAGCAGCCCAGGTGGGGTAAGGGGGTACGAGCAGTACTTC. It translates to CASSPGGVRGYEQYF.

CDR3 in DNA: TGTGCCAGTAGTATACAACCGAGGACAGGGGAAGATCAGCCCCAGCATTTT. Its translation is CASSIQPRTGEDQPQHF. The V gene is TRBV19, the J gene TRBJ1-5; TRBD1 matches 9 bases. V lost 2 bases and J lost 5; bases outside the gene matches: 10. This CDR3 region has 17 residues. Germline V gene data show CDR1 as LNHDA and CDR2 as SQIVND (reference sequence).

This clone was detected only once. The CDR3 reads CASSESGLASSEQYF. The CDR3 DNA follows: TGTGCCAGCAGCGAGTCGGGACTAGCGAGCTCCGAGCAGTACTTC. V and J are TRBV9 and TRBJ2-7; 10 bases line up with TRBD2. The V gene's germline CDR1 is SGDLS and CDR2 YYNGEE. Losses at the gene ends were 3 bases for V and 6 bases for J; bases not matched to a gene: 9. The CDR3 covers 15 residues.

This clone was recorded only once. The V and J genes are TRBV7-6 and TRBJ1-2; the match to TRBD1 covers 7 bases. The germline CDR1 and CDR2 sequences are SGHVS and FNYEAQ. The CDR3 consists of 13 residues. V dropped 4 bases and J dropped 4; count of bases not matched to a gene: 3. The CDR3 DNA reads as TGTGCCAGCAGCTCCAGGGACAGCTATGGCTACACCTTC. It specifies CASSSRDSYGYTF.

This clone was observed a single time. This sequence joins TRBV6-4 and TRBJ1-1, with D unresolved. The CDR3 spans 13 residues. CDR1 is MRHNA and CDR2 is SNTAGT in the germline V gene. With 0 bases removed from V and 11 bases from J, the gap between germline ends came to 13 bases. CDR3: CASSDSPGCAAFF. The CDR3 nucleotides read TGTGCCAGCAGTGACTCGCCAGGATGTGCGGCTTTCTTT.

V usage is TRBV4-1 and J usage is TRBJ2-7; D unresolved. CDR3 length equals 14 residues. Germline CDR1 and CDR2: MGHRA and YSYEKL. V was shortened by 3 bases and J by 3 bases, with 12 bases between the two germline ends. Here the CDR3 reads CASSQDPTVYEQYF. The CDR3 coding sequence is TGCGCCAGCAGCCAGGACCCGACGGTCTACGAGCAGTACTTC.

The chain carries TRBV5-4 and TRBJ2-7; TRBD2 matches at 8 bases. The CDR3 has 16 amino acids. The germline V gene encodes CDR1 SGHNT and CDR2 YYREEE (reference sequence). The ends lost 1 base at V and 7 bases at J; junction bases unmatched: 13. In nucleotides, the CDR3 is TGTGCCAGCAGCTTGAATCAGCGGGAGACCAAGGGGGAGCAGTACTTC. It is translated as CASSLNQRETKGEQYF.

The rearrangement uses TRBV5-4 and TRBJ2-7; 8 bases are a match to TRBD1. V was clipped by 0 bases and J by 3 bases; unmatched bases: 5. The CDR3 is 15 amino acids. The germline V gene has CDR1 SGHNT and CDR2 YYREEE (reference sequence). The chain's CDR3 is CASSLAPGGLYEQYF. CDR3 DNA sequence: TGTGCCAGCAGCTTGGCACCAGGGGGCCTCTACGAGCAGTACTTC.

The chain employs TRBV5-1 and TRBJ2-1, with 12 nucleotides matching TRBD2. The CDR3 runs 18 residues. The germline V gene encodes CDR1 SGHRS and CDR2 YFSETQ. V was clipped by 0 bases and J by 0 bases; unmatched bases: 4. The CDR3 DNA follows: TGCGCCAGCAGCTTGGAAGGGACTAGCGGGCACTCCTACAATGAGCAGTTCTTC. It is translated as CASSLEGTSGHSYNEQFF.

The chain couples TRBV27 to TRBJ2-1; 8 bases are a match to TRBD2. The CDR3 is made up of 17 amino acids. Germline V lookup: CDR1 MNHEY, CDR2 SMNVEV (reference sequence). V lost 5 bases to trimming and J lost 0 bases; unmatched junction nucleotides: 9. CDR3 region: CASSPGGAGGSYNEQFF. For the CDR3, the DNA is TGTGCCAGCAGTCCTGGGGGGGCGGGAGGCTCCTACAATGAGCAGTTCTTC.

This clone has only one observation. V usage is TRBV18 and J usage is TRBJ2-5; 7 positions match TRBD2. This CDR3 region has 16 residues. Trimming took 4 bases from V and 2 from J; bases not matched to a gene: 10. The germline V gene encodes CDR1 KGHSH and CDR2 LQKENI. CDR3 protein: CASSQIFISGQETQYF. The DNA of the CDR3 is TGTGCCAGCTCACAAATCTTTATTAGCGGGCAAGAGACCCAGTACTTC. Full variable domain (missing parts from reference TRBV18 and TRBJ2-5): NAGVMQNPRHLVRRRGQEARLRCSPMKGHSHVYWYRQLPEEGLKFMVYLQKENIIDESGMPKERFSAEFPKEGPSILRIQQVVRGDSAAYFCASSQIFISGQETQYFGPGTRLLVL.

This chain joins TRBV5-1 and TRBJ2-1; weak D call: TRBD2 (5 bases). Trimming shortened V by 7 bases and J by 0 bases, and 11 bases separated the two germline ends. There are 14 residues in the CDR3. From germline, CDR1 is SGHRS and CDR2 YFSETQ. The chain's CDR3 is CASWGDRSYNEQFF. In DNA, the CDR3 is TGCGCCAGCTGGGGAGACCGCTCCTACAATGAGCAGTTCTTC.

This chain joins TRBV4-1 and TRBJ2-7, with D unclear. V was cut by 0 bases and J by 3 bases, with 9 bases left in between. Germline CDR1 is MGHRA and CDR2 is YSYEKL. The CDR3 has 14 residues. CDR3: CASSQEGGLYEQYF. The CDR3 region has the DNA TGCGCCAGCAGCCAAGAGGGCGGCCTCTACGAGCAGTACTTC.

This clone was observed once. CDR3 sequence reads: CASSLRDSEETQYF. CDR3 DNA: TGTGCCAGCAGCCTCCGGGACTCTGAAGAGACCCAGTACTTC. The V gene is TRBV7-2, the J gene TRBJ2-5; D may be TRBD2 (6 bases). CDR1 SGHTA and CDR2 FQGNSA come from the germline V gene. The CDR3 spans 14 residues. V shed 5 bases and J shed 3 bases, with 13 bases lying between them.

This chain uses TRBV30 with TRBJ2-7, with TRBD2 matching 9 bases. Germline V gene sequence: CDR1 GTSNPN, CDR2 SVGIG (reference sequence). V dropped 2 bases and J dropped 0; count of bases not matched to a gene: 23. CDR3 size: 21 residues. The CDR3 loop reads CAWSTPYRAGGSLDGSYEQYF. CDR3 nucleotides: TGTGCCTGGAGTACCCCATACCGAGCGGGAGGCTCCTTAGATGGCTCCTACGAGCAGTACTTC.

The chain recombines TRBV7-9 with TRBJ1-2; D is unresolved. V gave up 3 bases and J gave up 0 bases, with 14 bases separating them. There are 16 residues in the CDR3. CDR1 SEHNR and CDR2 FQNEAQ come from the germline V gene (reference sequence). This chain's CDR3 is CASSFHPTPPNYGYTF. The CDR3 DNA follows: TGTGCCAGCAGCTTTCACCCGACACCTCCTAACTATGGCTACACCTTC.

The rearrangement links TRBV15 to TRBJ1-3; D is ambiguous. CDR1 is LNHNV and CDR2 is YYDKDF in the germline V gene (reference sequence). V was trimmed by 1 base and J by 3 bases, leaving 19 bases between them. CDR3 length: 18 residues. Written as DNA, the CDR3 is TGTGCCACCAGCAGAGCCCCTCCGCTGGAGCCAATTGGAAACACCATATATTTT. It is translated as CATSRAPPLEPIGNTIYF.

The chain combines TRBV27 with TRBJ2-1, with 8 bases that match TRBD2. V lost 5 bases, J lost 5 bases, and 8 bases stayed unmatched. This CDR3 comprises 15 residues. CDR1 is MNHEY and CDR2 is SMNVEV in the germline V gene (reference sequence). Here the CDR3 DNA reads TGTGCCAGCAGTCCCGGGACTAGAGAGAACAATGAGCAGTTCTTC. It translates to CASSPGTRENNEQFF.

The CDR3 region has the DNA TGTGCCAGCAGCATAGTTGCGGTGGTTTCTGGGGCCAACGTCCTGACTTTC. It codes for CASSIVAVVSGANVLTF. V and J are TRBV5-6 and TRBJ2-6; no clear D gene. V was pared by 4 bases and J by 1 base, with 15 bases between. Germline assignment: CDR1 SGHDT and CDR2 YYEEEE. The CDR3 is 17 residues long.

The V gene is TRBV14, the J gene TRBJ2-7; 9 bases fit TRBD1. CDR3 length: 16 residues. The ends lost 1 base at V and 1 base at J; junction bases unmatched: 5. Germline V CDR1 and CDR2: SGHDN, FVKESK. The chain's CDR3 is CASSQAGQGSSYEQYF. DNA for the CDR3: TGTGCCAGCAGCCAAGCGGGACAGGGCTCGTCCTACGAGCAGTACTTC.

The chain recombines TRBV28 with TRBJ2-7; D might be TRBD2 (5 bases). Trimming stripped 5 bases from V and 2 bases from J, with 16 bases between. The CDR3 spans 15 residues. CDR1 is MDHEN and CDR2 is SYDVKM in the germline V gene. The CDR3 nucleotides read TGTGCCAGCAGTAAGAAGGACTGGGCCACCTACGAGCAGTACTTC. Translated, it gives CASSKKDWATYEQYF. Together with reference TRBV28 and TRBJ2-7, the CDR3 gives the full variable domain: DVKVTQSSRYLVKRTGEKVFLECVQDMDHENMFWYRQDPGLGLRLIYFSYDVKMKEKGDIPEGYSVSREKKERFSLILESASTNQTSMYLCASSKKDWATYEQYFGPGTRLTVT.

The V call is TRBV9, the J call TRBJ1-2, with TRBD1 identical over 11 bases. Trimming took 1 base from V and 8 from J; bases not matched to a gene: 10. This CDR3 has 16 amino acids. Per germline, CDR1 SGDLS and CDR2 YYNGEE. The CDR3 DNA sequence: TGTGCCAGCAGCGTAAAGACCGGGACAGGGGGAGGAGGCTACACCTTC. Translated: CASSVKTGTGGGGYTF.

This CDR3 reads CASSCSGSHTDTQYF. In DNA form, the CDR3 reads TGTGCCAGCAGCTGTAGCGGGAGCCACACAGATACGCAGTATTTT. V and J are TRBV28 and TRBJ2-3; 9 nucleotides align to TRBD2. This CDR3 is 15 amino acids long. CDR1 is MDHEN, CDR2 SYDVKM, per germline. V shed 6 bases, J shed 2 bases, and the junction held 6 bases outside the gene matches.

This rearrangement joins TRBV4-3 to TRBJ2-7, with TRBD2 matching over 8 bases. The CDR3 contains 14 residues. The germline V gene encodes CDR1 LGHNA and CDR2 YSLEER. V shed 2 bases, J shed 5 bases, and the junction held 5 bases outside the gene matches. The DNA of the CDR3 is TGCGCCAGCAGCCAACGACTAGCGAACCACGAGCAGTACTTC. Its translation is CASSQRLANHEQYF.

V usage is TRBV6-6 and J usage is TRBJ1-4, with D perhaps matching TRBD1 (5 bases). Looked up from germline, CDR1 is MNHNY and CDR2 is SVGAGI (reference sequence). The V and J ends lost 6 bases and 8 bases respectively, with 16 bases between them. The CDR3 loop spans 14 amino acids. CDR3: CASSLTGGGEKLFF. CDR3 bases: TGTGCCAGCAGCCTTACGGGGGGAGGGGAAAAACTGTTTTTT.

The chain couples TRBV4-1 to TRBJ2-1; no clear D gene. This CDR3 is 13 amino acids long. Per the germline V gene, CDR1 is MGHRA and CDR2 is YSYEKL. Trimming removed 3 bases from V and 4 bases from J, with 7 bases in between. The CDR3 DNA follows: TGCGCCAGCAGCCAGTCCAATTACAATGAGCAGTTCTTC. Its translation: CASSQSNYNEQFF.